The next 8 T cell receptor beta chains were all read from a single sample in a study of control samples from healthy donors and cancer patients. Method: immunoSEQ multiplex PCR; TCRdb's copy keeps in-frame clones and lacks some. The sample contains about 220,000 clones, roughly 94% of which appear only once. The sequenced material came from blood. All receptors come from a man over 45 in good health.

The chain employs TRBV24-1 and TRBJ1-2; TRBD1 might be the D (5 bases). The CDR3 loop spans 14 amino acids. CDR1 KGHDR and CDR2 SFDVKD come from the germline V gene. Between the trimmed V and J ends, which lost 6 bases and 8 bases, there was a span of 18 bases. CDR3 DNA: TGTGCCACCAGTCAGCCCCCACAGGACGACGGCTACACCTTC. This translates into CATSQPPQDDGYTF.

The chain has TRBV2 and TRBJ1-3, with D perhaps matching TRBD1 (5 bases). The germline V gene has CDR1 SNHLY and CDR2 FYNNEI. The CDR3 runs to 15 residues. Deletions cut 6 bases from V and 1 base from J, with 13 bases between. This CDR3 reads CASRAIGTSGNTIYF. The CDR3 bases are TGTGCCAGCAGGGCGATCGGGACGTCTGGAAACACCATATATTTT.

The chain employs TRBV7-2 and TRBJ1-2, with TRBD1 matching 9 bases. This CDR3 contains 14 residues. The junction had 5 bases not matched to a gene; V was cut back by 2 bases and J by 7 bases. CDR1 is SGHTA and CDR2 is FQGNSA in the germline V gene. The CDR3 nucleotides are TGTGCCAGCAGCTTATTGGGGACAGGGAGTGGCTACACCTTC. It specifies CASSLLGTGSGYTF.

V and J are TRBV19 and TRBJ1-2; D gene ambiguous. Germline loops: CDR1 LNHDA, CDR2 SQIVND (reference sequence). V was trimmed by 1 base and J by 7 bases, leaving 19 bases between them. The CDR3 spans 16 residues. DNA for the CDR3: TGTGCCAGTAGTATAGTACTCCGGCAGTCTGCTAGTGGCTACACCTTC. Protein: CASSIVLRQSASGYTF.

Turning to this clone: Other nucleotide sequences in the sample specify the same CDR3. The CDR3 nucleotides read TGTGCCAGCAGCGTCACAGGGTCTGGAAACACCATATATTTT. Its translation is CASSVTGSGNTIYF. The V and J genes are TRBV9 and TRBJ1-3, with a tentative D call TRBD1 (6 bases). Germline CDR1 reads SGDLS; CDR2 reads YYNGEE. The CDR3 is made up of 14 amino acids. V was shortened by 2 bases and J by 1 base, with 7 bases between the two germline ends.

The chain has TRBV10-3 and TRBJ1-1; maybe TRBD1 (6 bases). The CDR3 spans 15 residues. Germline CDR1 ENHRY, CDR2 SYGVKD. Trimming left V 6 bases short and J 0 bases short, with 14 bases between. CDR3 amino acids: CAIRRRQEMNTEAFF. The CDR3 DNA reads TGTGCCATCAGGAGGAGACAGGAGATGAACACTGAAGCTTTCTTT.

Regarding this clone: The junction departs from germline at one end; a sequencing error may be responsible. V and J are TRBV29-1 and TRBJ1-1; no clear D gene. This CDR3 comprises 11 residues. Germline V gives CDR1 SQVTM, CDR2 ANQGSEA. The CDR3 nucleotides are TGCAGCGTTCAAGAGAACACTGAAGCTTTCTTT. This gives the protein CSVQENTEAFF.

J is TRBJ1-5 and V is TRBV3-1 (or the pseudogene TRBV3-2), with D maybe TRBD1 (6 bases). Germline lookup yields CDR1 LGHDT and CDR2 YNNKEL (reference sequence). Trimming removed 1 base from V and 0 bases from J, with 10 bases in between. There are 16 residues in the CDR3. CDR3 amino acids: CASSQGGGNSNQPQHF. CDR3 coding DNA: TGTGCCAGCAGCCAAGGAGGGGGGAATAGCAATCAGCCCCAGCATTTT.